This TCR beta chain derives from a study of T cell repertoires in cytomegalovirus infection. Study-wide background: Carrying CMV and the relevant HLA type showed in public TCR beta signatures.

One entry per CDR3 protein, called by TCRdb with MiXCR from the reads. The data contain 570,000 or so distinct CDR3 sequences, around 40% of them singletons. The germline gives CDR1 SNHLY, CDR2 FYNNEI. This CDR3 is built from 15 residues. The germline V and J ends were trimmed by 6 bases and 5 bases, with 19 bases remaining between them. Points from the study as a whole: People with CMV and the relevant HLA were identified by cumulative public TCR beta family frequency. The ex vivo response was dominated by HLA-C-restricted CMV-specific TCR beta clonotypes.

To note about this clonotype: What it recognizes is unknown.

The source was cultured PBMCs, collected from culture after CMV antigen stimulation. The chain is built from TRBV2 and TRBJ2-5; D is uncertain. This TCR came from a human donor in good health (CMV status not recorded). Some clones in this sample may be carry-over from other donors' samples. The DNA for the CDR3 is TGTGCCAGCAGCCCCCTTATCAGTCGAGAGGAGACCCAGTACTTC. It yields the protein CASSPLISREETQYF.